This paragraph covers one TCR beta chain sequence. Its antigen is unidentified. This sample stems from a study of identical twins. Findings and caveats of the study: Surplus twin overlap in beta out-of-frame sequences was less pronounced. Modelling approaches yielded underestimates of out-of-frame TCR alpha sharing between monozygotic twins.

The CDR3 length is 15 residues. CDR1 is SGHRS, CDR2 YFSETQ, per germline. After removal of 3 bases from V and 1 base from J, the junction contained 4 bases not matched to a gene. TCRdb analysed the 5' RACE reads with MiXCR anew, one entry per CDR3 protein. The table lists nearly 900,000 distinct CDR3 sequences, approximately 13% of them singletons, with roughly 1.5% in the top ten. This sample also belongs to another study, concerning yellow fever vaccine responses in identical twins.

This clonotype originated in a woman between 18 and 29 years old in good health. The V gene is TRBV5-1, the J gene TRBJ1-1, with TRBD1 matching 9 bases. Sequenced sample: PBMCs. The CDR3 nucleotides read TGCGCCAGCAGCTCGGGGACAGGGACGAACACTGAAGCTTTCTTT. Residues: CASSSGTGTNTEAFF. Drawing the rest from reference TRBV5-1 and TRBJ1-1, the complete variable domain is KAGVTQTPRYLIKTRGQQVTLSCSPISGHRSVSWYQQTPGQGLQFLFEYFSETQRNKGNFPGRFSGRQFSNSRSEMNVSTLELGDSALYLCASSSGTGTNTEAFFGQGTRLTVV.